These 27 T cell receptor beta chains were sequenced from one sample in a study of PD-L1 blockade in urothelial cancer (TCRdb year 2017). The library came from the immunoSEQ multiplex PCR assay. Entries here come from immuneACCESS through TCRdb and include only in-frame sequences with V and J called. Some clones fail to appear in such tables; in the studies checked, an unresolved V gene covers under half of the shortfall, and the cause of the remainder is unknown. This sample holds around 100,000 clones; approximately 86% were observed only once. The ten most abundant clones make up more than 2% of the sample. This specimen consisted of PBMCs, obtained around atezolizumab (anti-PD-L1) treatment. The origin of the receptors is a man aged 45-65 years with urothelial cancer.

V gene TRBV14 combines with J gene TRBJ2-7; the match to TRBD1 covers 8 bases. This CDR3 is built from 14 residues. V lost 6 bases, J lost 2 bases, and 6 bases stayed unmatched. The germline V gene has CDR1 SGHDN and CDR2 FVKESK. For the CDR3, the DNA is TGTGCCAGCAGAGCCGGGACAGGTACCTACGAGCAGTACTTC. Its translation: CASRAGTGTYEQYF. Using reference TRBV14 and TRBJ2-7 for the parts outside the CDR3, the full variable domain is EAGVTQFPSHSVIEKGQTVTLRCDPISGHDNLYWYRRVMGKEIKFLLHFVKESKQDESGMPNNRFLAERTGGTYSTLKVQPAELEDSGVYFCASRAGTGTYEQYFGPGTRLTVT.

The chain employs TRBV6-5 and TRBJ2-6, with D possibly being TRBD2 (5 bases). The length of the CDR3 is 15 residues. Trimming pared 4 bases from V and 2 bases from J, leaving 9 bases between. Germline lookup yields CDR1 MNHEY and CDR2 SVGAGI. The CDR3 region has the DNA TGTGCCAGCAGTTCCAACGGGGCTGGGGCCAACGTCCTGACTTTC. Its translation: CASSSNGAGANVLTF.

The gene calls are TRBV15 and TRBJ2-1; 9 bases map to TRBD2. J was trimmed by 3 bases and V by 3 bases; bases with no gene match: 3. CDR1 and CDR2 from the germline V gene are LNHNV and YYDKDF (reference sequence). There are 15 residues in the CDR3. The CDR3 nucleotides are TGTGCCACCAGCAGGGGGACTAGCTTCTACAATGAGCAGTTCTTC. Protein: CATSRGTSFYNEQFF.

This chain connects TRBV19 to TRBJ2-7, with D possibly matching TRBD1 (6 bases). V lost 1 base, J lost 2 bases, and 9 bases lay in between. CDR3 size: 14 residues. Germline CDR1 reads LNHDA; CDR2 reads SQIVND (reference sequence). The CDR3 DNA sequence: TGTGCCAGTAGTATAGGCAGGGGCGCCTACGAGCAGTACTTC. Its protein is CASSIGRGAYEQYF. Looking up the rest from reference TRBV19 and TRBJ2-7 gives the full variable domain: DGGITQSPKYLFRKEGQNVTLSCEQNLNHDAMYWYRQDPGQGLRLIYYSQIVNDFQKGDIAEGYSVSREKKESFPLTVTSAQKNPTAFYLCASSIGRGAYEQYFGPGTRLTVT.

The rearrangement links TRBV29-1 to TRBJ2-7; 8 bases are shared with TRBD2. The germline V gene encodes CDR1 SQVTM and CDR2 ANQGSEA. The CDR3 contains 13 residues. Germline trimming cut 3 bases from V and 7 bases from J; bases unmatched to any gene: 8. The CDR3 DNA reads TGCAGCGTTGAGTCCCAGCGGGAGACTGAGCAGTACTTC. Translation: CSVESQRETEQYF.

The genes are TRBV5-4 and TRBJ2-3; TRBD2 is a possible D gene (5 bases). The CDR3 runs to 15 residues. V lost 9 bases and J 2 bases, leaving 19 bases between the germline ends. CDR1 is SGHNT and CDR2 is YYREEE in the germline V gene (reference sequence). The CDR3 region has the DNA TGTGCCACAGCCCGAGGTAGCGCGGTCACAGATACGCAGTATTTT. Translating it yields CATARGSAVTDTQYF. Full variable domain (missing parts from reference TRBV5-4 and TRBJ2-3): ETGVTQSPTHLIKTRGQQVTLRCSSQSGHNTVSWYQQALGQGPQFIFQYYREEENGRGNFPPRFSGLQFPNYSSELNVNALELDDSALYLCATARGSAVTDTQYFGPGTRLTVL.

The V and J genes are TRBV5-1 and TRBJ2-7, with 8 bases that match TRBD1. With 4 bases clipped from V and 2 bases from J, the junction kept 11 bases outside the gene matches. There are 16 residues in the CDR3. Germline V lookup: CDR1 SGHRS, CDR2 YFSETQ. CDR3 residues: CASSKLPGTGAYEQYF. In nucleotides, the CDR3 is TGCGCCAGCAGCAAACTCCCCGGGACAGGAGCCTACGAGCAGTACTTC.

The rearrangement uses TRBV4-1 and TRBJ2-1; 7 nucleotides align to TRBD2. Germline V gene data show CDR1 as MGHRA and CDR2 as YSYEKL. CDR3 size: 16 residues. The junction had 3 bases not matched to a gene; V was cut back by 1 base and J by 0 bases. The CDR3 DNA reads TGCGCCAGCAGCCAAGCCCCTAGCGGCTCCTACAATGAGCAGTTCTTC. Amino acid sequence: CASSQAPSGSYNEQFF.

This chain links TRBV7-9 with TRBJ2-7; TRBD1 matches 8 bases. Per the germline V gene, CDR1 is SEHNR and CDR2 is FQNEAQ (reference sequence). This CDR3 is built from 17 residues. V lost 1 base, J lost 2 bases, and 10 bases stayed unmatched. CDR3 nucleotide sequence: TGTGCCAGCAGCTTAGGCGGAGGACAGGGTTGGGCCTACGAGCAGTACTTC. This translates into CASSLGGGQGWAYEQYF. The full variable domain, in which reference TRBV7-9 and TRBJ2-7 provide the parts outside the CDR3, is DTGVSQNPRHKITKRGQNVTFRCDPISEHNRLYWYRQTLGQGPEFLTYFQNEAQLEKSRLLSDRFSAERPKGSFSTLEIQRTEQGDSAMYLCASSLGGGQGWAYEQYFGPGTRLTVT.

V usage is TRBV7-3 and J usage is TRBJ1-1; D is ambiguous. This CDR3 spans 15 amino acids. The germline V gene has CDR1 SGHTA and CDR2 FQGTGA. The V and J ends lost 4 bases and 0 bases respectively, with 12 bases between them. The CDR3 DNA reads as TGTGCCAGCAGCTCCCAGGCCCGTATGAACACTGAAGCTTTCTTT. Its protein is CASSSQARMNTEAFF.

The chain is built from TRBV6-1 and TRBJ2-7; weak D call: TRBD1 (5 bases). V lost 4 bases, J lost 4 bases, and 23 bases lay in between. From germline, CDR1 is MNHNS and CDR2 SASEGT. The CDR3 runs 17 residues. The CDR3 loop is CASSGDGRGGGSYEQYF. In nucleotides, the CDR3 is TGTGCCAGCAGTGGGGATGGAAGGGGCGGCGGTTCGTACGAGCAGTACTTC.

The chain joins TRBV10-2 to TRBJ1-1, with D tentatively TRBD1 (5 bases). Germline V CDR1 and CDR2: WSHSY, SAAADI. The V and J ends lost 4 bases and 9 bases respectively, with 15 bases between them. The CDR3 is made up of 13 amino acids. CDR3 sequence (DNA): TGCGCCAGCAGTGCCCGGGACTCTGCCAAAGCTTTCTTT. Its protein product is CASSARDSAKAFF.

The CDR3 sequence is CASSVAGRANEQYF. The CDR3 DNA is TGTGCCAGCAGCGTAGCCGGGAGGGCTAACGAGCAGTACTTC. This chain links TRBV9 with TRBJ2-7; 8 bases align to TRBD2. CDR1 is SGDLS and CDR2 is YYNGEE in the germline V gene. V lost 0 bases to trimming and J lost 5 bases; unmatched junction nucleotides: 4. The CDR3 totals 14 residues. The variable domain in full, with the rest retrieved from reference TRBV9 and TRBJ2-7, is DSGVTQTPKHLITATGQRVTLRCSPRSGDLSVYWYQQSLDQGLQFLIQYYNGEERAKGNILERFSAQQFPDLHSELNLSSLELGDSALYFCASSVAGRANEQYFGPGTRLTVT.

This chain links TRBV4-1 with TRBJ2-7; TRBD2 matches 10 bases. The CDR3 is 14 amino acids. CDR1 is MGHRA, CDR2 YSYEKL, per germline. Germline trimming cut 4 bases from V and 3 bases from J; bases unmatched to any gene: 3. CDR3 sequence reads: CASSPGLAFYEQYF. The DNA of the CDR3 is TGCGCCAGCAGCCCGGGACTAGCGTTCTACGAGCAGTACTTC.

V and J are TRBV5-1 and TRBJ2-7; TRBD2 matches 8 bases. V lost 1 base, J lost 1 base, and 4 bases stayed unmatched. Germline lookup yields CDR1 SGHRS and CDR2 YFSETQ. The CDR3 is made up of 15 amino acids. CDR3: CASSLRTSSSYEQYF. The CDR3 bases are TGCGCCAGCAGCTTGAGGACTAGCTCTTCCTACGAGCAGTACTTC.

This chain joins TRBV10-3 and TRBJ1-4; D is undetermined. CDR1 ENHRY and CDR2 SYGVKD come from the germline V gene. V lost 6 bases and J 0 bases, leaving 8 bases between the germline ends. This CDR3 has 14 amino acids. The CDR3 loop is CAISPGTTNEKLFF. The CDR3 coding sequence is TGTGCCATCAGCCCCGGGACAACTAATGAAAAACTGTTTTTT.

The chain uses TRBV7-9 and TRBJ1-1, with D tentatively TRBD1 (6 bases). Between the trimmed V and J ends, which lost 5 bases and 0 bases, there was a span of 16 bases. Per the germline V gene, CDR1 is SEHNR and CDR2 is FQNEAQ (reference sequence). CDR3 size: 16 residues. The CDR3 DNA sequence: TGTGCCAGCAGCCCTAAGGGGGGGTTGATGAACACTGAAGCTTTCTTT. Its translation: CASSPKGGLMNTEAFF.

This clone was counted once. V usage is TRBV19 and J usage is TRBJ2-6, with a possible D match to TRBD1 (5 bases). Trimming cost V 10 bases and J 0 bases, with 19 bases left between them. Germline V CDR1 and CDR2: LNHDA, SQIVND (reference sequence). The CDR3 loop spans 17 amino acids. CDR3 sequence: CATWNGRTTSGANVLTF. CDR3 DNA: TGTGCCACTTGGAACGGACGGACAACCTCTGGGGCCAACGTCCTGACTTTC.

This clone has a single count. The chain recombines TRBV2 with TRBJ2-7; TRBD1 agrees at 8 bases. The germline V gene encodes CDR1 SNHLY and CDR2 FYNNEI. The CDR3 runs to 18 residues. The junction had 18 bases not matched to a gene; V was cut back by 7 bases and J by 1 base. CDR3 residues: CASTYYLSPGQESYEQYF. DNA of the CDR3: TGTGCCAGCACCTATTATCTTAGTCCGGGACAGGAGTCCTACGAGCAGTACTTC.

V and J are TRBV30 and TRBJ2-3; 15 nucleotides agree with TRBD2. This CDR3 contains 18 residues. V lost 2 bases and J lost 2; bases outside the gene matches: 8. CDR1 is GTSNPN and CDR2 is SVGIG in the germline V gene (reference sequence). This chain's CDR3 is CAWSIRRTSGRATDTQYF. CDR3 DNA sequence: TGTGCCTGGAGTATTCGTCGGACTAGCGGGAGGGCCACAGATACGCAGTATTTT.

This clone was counted only a few times. V is TRBV28 and J is TRBJ1-2; TRBD1 matches at 10 bases. CDR3 size: 14 residues. After removal of 5 bases from V and 5 bases from J, the junction contained 5 bases not matched to a gene. The germline gives CDR1 MDHEN, CDR2 SYDVKM. CDR3 region: CASSPTGGAYGYTF. The CDR3 bases are TGTGCCAGCAGTCCGACAGGGGGCGCATATGGCTACACCTTC.

V gene TRBV7-8 combines with J gene TRBJ2-3, with D maybe TRBD1 (8 bases). V gave up 4 bases and J gave up 5 bases, with 28 bases separating them. Germline CDR1 SGHVS, CDR2 FQNEAQ. The CDR3 totals 19 residues. For the CDR3, the DNA is TGTGCCAGCAGCTGGCCCGTTCAGGGGGCGGGAGCAGGGGAAGATACGCAGTATTTT. Its translation is CASSWPVQGAGAGEDTQYF.

This clone appeared a few times. The genes are TRBV6-1 and TRBJ1-2; 7 nucleotides match TRBD1. V dropped 7 bases and J dropped 4; count of bases not matched to a gene: 6. The CDR3 is 13 amino acids. Looked up from germline, CDR1 is MNHNS and CDR2 is SASEGT. The CDR3 reads CASTGTVGYGYTF. In nucleotides, the CDR3 is TGTGCCAGCACCGGGACAGTCGGCTATGGCTACACCTTC.

In this sample, this clone turned up once. CDR3 DNA: TGTGCCAGCAGTTTAAGACAGGGCCCCTACGAGCAGTACTTC. Translating gives CASSLRQGPYEQYF. V gene TRBV28 combines with J gene TRBJ2-7; TRBD1 matches at 7 bases. With 2 bases clipped from V and 2 bases from J, the junction kept 3 bases outside the gene matches. Germline values: CDR1 MDHEN, CDR2 SYDVKM. The CDR3 is made up of 14 amino acids.

The V call is TRBV7-2, the J call TRBJ2-3, with D possibly TRBD2 on 5 matching bases. V dropped 4 bases and J dropped 5 bases, with 13 bases sitting between them. The germline V gene encodes CDR1 SGHTA and CDR2 FQGNSA. The CDR3 has 14 amino acids. The CDR3 DNA is TGTGCCAGCAGCTGGATGGATCGGGGAGATACGCAGTATTTT. This gives the protein CASSWMDRGDTQYF.

The chain recombines TRBV28 with TRBJ1-6; TRBD1 matches at 8 bases. The CDR3 contains 14 residues. CDR1 and CDR2 from the germline V gene are MDHEN and SYDVKM. V shed 6 bases, J shed 10 bases, and the junction held 8 bases outside the gene matches. DNA of the CDR3: TGTGCCAGCAGGGGGGGACAGGTCAACTCACCCCTCCACTTT. This encodes CASRGGQVNSPLHF.

This chain joins TRBV7-3 and TRBJ2-7; D is possibly TRBD1 (6 bases). This CDR3 region has 13 residues. Germline V gene sequence: CDR1 SGHTA, CDR2 FQGTGA. V shed 2 bases and J shed 6 bases, with 11 bases lying between them. Written as DNA, the CDR3 is TGTGCCAGCAGCTTACGACAGGCCGGCGAGCAGTACTTC. Translation: CASSLRQAGEQYF.